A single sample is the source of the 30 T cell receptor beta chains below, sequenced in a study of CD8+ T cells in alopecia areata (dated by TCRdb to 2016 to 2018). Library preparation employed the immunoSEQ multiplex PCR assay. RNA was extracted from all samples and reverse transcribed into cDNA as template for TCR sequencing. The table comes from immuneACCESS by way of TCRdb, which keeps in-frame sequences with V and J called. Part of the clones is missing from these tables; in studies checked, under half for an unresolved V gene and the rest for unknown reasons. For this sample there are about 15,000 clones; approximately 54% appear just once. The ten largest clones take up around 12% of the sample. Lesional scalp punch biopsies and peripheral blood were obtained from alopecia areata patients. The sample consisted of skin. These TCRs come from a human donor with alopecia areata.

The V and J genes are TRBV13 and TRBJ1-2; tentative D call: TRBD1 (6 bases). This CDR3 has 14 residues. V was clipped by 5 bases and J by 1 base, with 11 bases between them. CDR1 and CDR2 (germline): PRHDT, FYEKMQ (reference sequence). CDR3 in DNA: TGTGCCAGCAGCCTCCGGACAGATAACTATGGCTACACCTTC. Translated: CASSLRTDNYGYTF.

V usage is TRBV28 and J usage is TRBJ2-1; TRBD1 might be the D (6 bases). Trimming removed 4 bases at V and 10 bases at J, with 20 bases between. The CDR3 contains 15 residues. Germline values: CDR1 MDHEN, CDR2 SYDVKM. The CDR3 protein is CASSSTGTNGGEQFF. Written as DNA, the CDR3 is TGTGCCAGCAGTTCTACCGGGACAAACGGCGGGGAGCAGTTCTTC.

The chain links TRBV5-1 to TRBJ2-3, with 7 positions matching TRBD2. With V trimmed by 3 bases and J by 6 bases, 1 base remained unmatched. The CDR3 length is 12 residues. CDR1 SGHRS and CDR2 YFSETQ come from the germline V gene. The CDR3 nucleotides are TGCGCCAGCAGCTCCGGGGGGGATACGCAGTATTTT. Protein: CASSSGGDTQYF.

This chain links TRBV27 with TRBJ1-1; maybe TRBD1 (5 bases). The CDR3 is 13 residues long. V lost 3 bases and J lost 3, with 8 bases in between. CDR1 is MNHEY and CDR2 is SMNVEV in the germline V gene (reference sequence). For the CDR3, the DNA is TGTGCCAGCAGTTTCCAGGGCGACACTGAAGCTTTCTTT. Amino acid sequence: CASSFQGDTEAFF.

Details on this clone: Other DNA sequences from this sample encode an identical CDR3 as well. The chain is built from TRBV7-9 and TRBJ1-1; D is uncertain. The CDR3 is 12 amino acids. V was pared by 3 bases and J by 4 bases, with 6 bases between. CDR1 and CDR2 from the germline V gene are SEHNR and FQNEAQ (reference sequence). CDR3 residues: CASSFYITEAFF. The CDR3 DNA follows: TGTGCCAGCAGCTTTTACATCACTGAAGCTTTCTTT.

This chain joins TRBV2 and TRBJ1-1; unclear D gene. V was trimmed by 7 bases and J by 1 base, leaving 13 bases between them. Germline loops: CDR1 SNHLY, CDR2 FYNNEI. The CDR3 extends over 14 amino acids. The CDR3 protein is CASTSPPTNTEAFF. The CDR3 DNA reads TGTGCCAGCACCTCTCCACCGACGAACACTGAAGCTTTCTTT.

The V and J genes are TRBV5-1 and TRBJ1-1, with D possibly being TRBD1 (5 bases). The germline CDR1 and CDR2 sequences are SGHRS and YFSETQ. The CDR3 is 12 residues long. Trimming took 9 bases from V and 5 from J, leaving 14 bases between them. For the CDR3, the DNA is TGCGCCACCTGGGATGAGGGGACTGAAGCTTTCTTT. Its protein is CATWDEGTEAFF.

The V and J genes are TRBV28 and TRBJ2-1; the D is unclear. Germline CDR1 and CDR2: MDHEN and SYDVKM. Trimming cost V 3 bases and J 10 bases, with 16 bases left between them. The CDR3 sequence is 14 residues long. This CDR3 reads CASSFYDPNGEQFF. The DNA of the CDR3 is TGTGCCAGCAGTTTTTACGACCCTAACGGGGAGCAGTTCTTC. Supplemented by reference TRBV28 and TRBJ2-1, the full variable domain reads DVKVTQSSRYLVKRTGEKVFLECVQDMDHENMFWYRQDPGLGLRLIYFSYDVKMKEKGDIPEGYSVSREKKERFSLILESASTNQTSMYLCASSFYDPNGEQFFGPGTRLTVL.

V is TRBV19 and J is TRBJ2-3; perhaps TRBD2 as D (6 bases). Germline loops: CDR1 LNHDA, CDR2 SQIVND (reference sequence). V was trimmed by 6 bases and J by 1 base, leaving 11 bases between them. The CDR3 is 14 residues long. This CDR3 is CASRAQRGTDTQYF. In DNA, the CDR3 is TGTGCCAGTAGAGCGCAGCGGGGCACAGATACGCAGTATTTT.

CDR3 amino acids: CASSPVPYNSPLHF. Written as DNA, the CDR3 is TGTGCCAGCAGCCCCGTGCCTTATAATTCACCCCTCCACTTT. J is TRBJ1-6 and V is TRBV6-5; D remains unclear. Germline V gives CDR1 MNHEY, CDR2 SVGAGI. The CDR3 length is 14 residues. V was pared by 6 bases and J by 4 bases, with 10 bases between.

The CDR3 bases are TGCAGCGTTGAAACAGGGATCGAGACCCAGTACTTC. This encodes CSVETGIETQYF. The J gene is TRBJ2-5, the V gene TRBV29-1; D possibly corresponds to TRBD1 (6 bases). The V and J ends lost 2 bases and 5 bases respectively, with 9 bases between them. The CDR3 spans 12 residues. Germline CDR1 SQVTM, CDR2 ANQGSEA.

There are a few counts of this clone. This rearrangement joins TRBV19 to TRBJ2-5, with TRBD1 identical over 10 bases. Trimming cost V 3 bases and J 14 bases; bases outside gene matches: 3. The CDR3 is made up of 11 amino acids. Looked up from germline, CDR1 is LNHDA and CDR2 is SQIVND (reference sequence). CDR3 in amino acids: CASSIGTGVYF. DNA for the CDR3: TGTGCCAGTAGTATTGGGACAGGGGTATACTTC.

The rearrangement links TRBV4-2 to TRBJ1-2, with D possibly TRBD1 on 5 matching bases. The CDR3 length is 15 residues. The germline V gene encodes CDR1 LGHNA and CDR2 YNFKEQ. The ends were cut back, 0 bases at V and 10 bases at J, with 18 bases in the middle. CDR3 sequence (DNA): TGTGCCAGCAGCCAAGAAATCCAGGGTGGGAAGGCCTACACCTTC. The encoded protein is CASSQEIQGGKAYTF.

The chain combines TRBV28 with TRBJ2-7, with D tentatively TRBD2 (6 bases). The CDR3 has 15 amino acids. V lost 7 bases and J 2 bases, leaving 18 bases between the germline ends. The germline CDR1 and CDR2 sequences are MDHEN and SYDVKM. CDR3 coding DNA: TGTGCCAGCACCCCCCGGGCGGGAATAACCTACGAGCAGTACTTC. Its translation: CASTPRAGITYEQYF.

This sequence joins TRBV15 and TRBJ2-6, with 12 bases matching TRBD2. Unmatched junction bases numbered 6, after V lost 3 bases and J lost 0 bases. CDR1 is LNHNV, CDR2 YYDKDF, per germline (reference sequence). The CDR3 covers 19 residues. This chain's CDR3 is CATSSKGLAGFSGANVLTF. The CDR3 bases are TGTGCCACCAGCAGCAAGGGACTAGCGGGTTTCTCTGGGGCCAACGTCCTGACTTTC.

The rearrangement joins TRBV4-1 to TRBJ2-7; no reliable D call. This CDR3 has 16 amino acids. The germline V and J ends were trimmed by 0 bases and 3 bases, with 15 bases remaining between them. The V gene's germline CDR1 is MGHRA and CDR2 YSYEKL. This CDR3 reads CASSQEPAPALYEQYF. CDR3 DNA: TGCGCCAGCAGCCAAGAGCCCGCCCCAGCCCTCTACGAGCAGTACTTC.

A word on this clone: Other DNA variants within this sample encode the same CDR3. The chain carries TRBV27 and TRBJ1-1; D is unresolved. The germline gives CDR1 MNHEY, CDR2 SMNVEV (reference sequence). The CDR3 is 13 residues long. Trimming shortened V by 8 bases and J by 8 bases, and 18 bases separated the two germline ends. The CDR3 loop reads CASGFPRETEAFF. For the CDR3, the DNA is TGTGCCAGCGGATTCCCAAGAGAGACAGAAGCTTTCTTT.

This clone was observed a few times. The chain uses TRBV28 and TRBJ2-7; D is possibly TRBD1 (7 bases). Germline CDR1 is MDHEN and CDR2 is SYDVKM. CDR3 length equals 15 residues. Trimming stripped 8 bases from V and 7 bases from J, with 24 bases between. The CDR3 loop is CASGARGRGVGEQYF. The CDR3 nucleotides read TGTGCCAGCGGTGCCCGTGGCAGGGGGGTTGGGGAGCAGTACTTC.

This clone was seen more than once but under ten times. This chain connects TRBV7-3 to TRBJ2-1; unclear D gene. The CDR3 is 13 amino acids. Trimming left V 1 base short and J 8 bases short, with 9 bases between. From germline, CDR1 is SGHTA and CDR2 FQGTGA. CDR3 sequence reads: CASSLRYEYEQFF. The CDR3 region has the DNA TGTGCCAGCAGCTTAAGATATGAGTATGAGCAGTTCTTC.

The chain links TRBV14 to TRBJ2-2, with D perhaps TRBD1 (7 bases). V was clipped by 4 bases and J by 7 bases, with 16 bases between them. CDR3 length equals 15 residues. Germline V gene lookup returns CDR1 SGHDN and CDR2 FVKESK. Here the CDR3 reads CASSLSDREVGELFF. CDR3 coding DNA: TGTGCCAGCAGCCTAAGTGACAGGGAGGTCGGGGAGCTGTTTTTT.

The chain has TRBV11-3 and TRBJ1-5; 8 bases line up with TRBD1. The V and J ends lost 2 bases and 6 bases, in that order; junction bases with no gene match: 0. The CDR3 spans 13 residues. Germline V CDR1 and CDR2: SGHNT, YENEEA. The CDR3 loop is CASSLTGGQPQHF. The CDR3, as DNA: TGTGCCAGCAGCTTAACAGGGGGTCAGCCCCAGCATTTT.

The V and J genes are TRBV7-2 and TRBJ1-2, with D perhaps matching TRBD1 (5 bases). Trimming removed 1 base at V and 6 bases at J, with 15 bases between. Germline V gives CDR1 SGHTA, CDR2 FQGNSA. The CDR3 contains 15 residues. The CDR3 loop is CASSLEVFWGHGYTF. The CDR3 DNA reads TGTGCCAGCAGCTTAGAAGTCTTTTGGGGCCATGGCTACACCTTC.

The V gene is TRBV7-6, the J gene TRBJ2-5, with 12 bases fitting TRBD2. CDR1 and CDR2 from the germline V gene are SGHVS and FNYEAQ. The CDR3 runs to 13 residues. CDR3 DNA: TGTGCTAGCGCGGGACTAGCGGGAGAGACCCAGTACTTC. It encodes CASAGLAGETQYF.

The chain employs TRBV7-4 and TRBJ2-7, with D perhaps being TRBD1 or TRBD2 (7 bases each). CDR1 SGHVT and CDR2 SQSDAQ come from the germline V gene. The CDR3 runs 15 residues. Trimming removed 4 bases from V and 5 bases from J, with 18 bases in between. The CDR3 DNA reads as TGTGCCAGCAGCTCCCCCGACAGGGAGGGAGACGAGCAGTACTTC. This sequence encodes CASSSPDREGDEQYF.

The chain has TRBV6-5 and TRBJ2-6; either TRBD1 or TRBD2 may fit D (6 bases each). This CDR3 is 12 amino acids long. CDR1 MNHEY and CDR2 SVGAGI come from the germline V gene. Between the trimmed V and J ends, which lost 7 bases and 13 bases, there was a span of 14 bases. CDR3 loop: CASTLGGGVLTF. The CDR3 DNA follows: TGTGCCAGCACCCTAGGGGGAGGAGTCCTGACTTTC.

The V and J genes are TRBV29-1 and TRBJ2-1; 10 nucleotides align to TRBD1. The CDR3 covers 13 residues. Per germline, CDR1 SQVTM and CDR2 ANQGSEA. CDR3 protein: CSGTGAFYNEQFF. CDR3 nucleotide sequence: TGCAGTGGGACAGGGGCCTTTTACAATGAGCAGTTCTTC.

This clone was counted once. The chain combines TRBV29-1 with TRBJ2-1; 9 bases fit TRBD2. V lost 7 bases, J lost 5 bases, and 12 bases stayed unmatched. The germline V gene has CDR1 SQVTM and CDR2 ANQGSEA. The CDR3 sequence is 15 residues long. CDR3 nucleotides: TGCAGCGGGTCCAGCGGACTAGCGTGGGACAATGAGCAGTTCTTC. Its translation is CSGSSGLAWDNEQFF.

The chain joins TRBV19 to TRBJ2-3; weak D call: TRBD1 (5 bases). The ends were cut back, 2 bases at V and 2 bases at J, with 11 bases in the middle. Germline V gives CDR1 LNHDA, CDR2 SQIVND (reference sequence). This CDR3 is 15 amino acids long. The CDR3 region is CASSIKGQTTDTQYF. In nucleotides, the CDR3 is TGTGCCAGTAGTATAAAGGGGCAAACCACAGATACGCAGTATTTT.

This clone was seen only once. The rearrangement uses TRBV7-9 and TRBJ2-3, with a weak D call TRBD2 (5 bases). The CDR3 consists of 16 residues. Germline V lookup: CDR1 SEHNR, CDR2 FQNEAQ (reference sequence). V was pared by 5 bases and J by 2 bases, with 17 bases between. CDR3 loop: CASSRLSGLVTDTQYF. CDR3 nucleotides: TGTGCCAGCAGCAGACTAAGCGGACTGGTCACAGATACGCAGTATTTT.

CDR3 residues: CASSLASDRPYNEQFF. CDR3 bases: TGCGCCAGCAGCTTGGCCTCGGACAGACCCTACAATGAGCAGTTCTTC. The gene calls are TRBV5-1 and TRBJ2-1; the D gene is possibly TRBD1 (6 bases). Germline lookup yields CDR1 SGHRS and CDR2 YFSETQ. CDR3 length equals 16 residues. V gave up 0 bases and J gave up 2 bases, with 12 bases separating them.